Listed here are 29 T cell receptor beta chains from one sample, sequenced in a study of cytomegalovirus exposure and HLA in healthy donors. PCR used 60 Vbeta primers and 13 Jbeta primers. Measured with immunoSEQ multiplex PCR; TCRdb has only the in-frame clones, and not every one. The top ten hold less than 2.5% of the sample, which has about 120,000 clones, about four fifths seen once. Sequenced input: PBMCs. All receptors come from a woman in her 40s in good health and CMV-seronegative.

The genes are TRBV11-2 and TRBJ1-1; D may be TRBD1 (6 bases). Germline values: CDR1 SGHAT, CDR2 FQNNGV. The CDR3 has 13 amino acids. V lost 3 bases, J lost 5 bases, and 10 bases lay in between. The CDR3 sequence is CASSFGQGTEAFF. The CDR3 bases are TGTGCCAGCAGCTTTGGCCAGGGGACTGAAGCTTTCTTT.

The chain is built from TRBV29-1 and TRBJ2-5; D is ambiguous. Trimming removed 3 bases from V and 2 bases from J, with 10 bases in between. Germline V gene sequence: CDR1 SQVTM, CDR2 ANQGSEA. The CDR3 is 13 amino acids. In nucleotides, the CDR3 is TGCAGCGTTGATCGCGGTATTCAAGAGACCCAGTACTTC. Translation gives CSVDRGIQETQYF.

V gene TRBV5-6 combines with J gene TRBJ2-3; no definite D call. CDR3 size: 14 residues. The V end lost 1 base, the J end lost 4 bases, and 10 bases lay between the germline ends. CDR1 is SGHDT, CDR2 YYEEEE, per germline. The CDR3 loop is CASSLRGPSDTQYF. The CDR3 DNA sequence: TGTGCCAGCAGCTTGCGTGGGCCGTCAGATACGCAGTATTTT.

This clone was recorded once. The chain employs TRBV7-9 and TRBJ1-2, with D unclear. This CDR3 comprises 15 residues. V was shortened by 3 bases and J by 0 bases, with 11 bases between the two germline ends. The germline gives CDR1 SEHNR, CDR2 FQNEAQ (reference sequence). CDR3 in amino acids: CASSLTDTTNYGYTF. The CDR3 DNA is TGTGCCAGCAGCTTGACCGATACTACTAACTATGGCTACACCTTC.

CDR3 nucleotide sequence: TGTGCCAGCAGCTTCGACAGCTCTGGAAACACCATATATTTT. This sequence encodes CASSFDSSGNTIYF. The chain couples TRBV7-9 to TRBJ1-3, with D possibly being TRBD1 (5 bases). V dropped 3 bases and J dropped 0 bases, with 6 bases sitting between them. The CDR3 contains 14 residues. CDR1 and CDR2 (germline): SEHNR, FQNEAQ (reference sequence). Full variable domain (rest looked up from reference TRBV7-9 and TRBJ1-3): DTGVSQNPRHKITKRGQNVTFRCDPISEHNRLYWYRQTLGQGPEFLTYFQNEAQLEKSRLLSDRFSAERPKGSFSTLEIQRTEQGDSAMYLCASSFDSSGNTIYFGEGSWLTVV.

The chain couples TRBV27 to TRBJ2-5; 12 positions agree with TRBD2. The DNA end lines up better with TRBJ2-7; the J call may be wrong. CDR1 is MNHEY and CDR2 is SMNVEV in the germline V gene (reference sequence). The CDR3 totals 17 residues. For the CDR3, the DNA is TGTGCCAGCAGACCTATGGGACTAGCGGGTGGGGGGTACGAGCAGTACTTC. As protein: CASRPMGLAGGGYEQYF.

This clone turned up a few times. CDR3 sequence (DNA): TGTGCCAGCAGCCAATTGGGACAGCTTCATAATGAAAAACTGTTTTTT. Translation: CASSQLGQLHNEKLFF. This chain joins TRBV14 and TRBJ1-4, with 7 positions matching TRBD1. V dropped 2 bases and J dropped 4; count of bases not matched to a gene: 7. Germline assignment: CDR1 SGHDN and CDR2 FVKESK. This CDR3 contains 16 residues. The full variable domain, in which reference TRBV14 and TRBJ1-4 provide the parts outside the CDR3, is EAGVTQFPSHSVIEKGQTVTLRCDPISGHDNLYWYRRVMGKEIKFLLHFVKESKQDESGMPNNRFLAERTGGTYSTLKVQPAELEDSGVYFCASSQLGQLHNEKLFFGSGTQLSVL.

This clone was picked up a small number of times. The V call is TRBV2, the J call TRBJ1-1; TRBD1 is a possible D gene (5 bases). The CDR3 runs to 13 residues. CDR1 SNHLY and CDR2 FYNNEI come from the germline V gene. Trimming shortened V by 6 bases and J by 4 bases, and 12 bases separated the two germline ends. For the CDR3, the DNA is TGTGCCAGCAGCCAGGGATCTCGCACTGAAGCTTTCTTT. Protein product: CASSQGSRTEAFF.

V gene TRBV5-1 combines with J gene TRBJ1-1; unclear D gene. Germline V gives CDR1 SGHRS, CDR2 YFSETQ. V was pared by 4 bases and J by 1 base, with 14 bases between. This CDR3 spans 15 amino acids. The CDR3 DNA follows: TGCGCCAGCAGCCCGTCGGGAGACGGGAACACTGAAGCTTTCTTT. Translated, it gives CASSPSGDGNTEAFF.

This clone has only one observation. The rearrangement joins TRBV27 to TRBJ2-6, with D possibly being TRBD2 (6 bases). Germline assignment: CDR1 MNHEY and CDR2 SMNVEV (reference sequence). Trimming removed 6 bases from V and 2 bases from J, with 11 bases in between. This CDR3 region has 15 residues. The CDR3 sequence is CASSRGGTGANVLTF. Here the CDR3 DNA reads TGTGCCAGCAGCCGAGGCGGGACTGGGGCCAACGTCCTGACTTTC.

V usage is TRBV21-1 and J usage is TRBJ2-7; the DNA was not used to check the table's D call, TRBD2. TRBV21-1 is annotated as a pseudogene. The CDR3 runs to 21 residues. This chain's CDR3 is CASSKEVRGRRTSGNYYEQYF. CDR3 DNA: TGTGCCAGCAGCAAAGAAGTCAGGGGGCGGCGGACTAGCGGGAACTACTACGAGCAGTACTTC.

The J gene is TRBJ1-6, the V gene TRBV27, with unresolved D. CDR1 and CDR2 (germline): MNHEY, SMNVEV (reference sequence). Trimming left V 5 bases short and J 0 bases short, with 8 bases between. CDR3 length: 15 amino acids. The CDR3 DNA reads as TGTGCCAGCAGTCCGCGGAGCTCCTATAATTCACCCCTCCACTTT. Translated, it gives CASSPRSSYNSPLHF.

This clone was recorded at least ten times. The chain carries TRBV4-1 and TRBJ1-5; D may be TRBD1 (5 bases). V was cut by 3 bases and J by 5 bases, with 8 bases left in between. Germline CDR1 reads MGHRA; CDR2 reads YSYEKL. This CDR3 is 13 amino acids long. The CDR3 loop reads CASSQGRYQPQHF. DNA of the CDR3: TGCGCCAGCAGCCAGGGGCGCTATCAGCCCCAGCATTTT.

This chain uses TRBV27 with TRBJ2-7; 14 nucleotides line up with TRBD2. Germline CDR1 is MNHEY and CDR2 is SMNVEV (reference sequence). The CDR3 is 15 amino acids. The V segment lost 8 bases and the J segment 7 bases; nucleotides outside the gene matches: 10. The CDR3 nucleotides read TGTGCCAGCTCGGGACTAGCGGGAGTTTCAGGGGAGCAGTACTTC. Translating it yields CASSGLAGVSGEQYF.

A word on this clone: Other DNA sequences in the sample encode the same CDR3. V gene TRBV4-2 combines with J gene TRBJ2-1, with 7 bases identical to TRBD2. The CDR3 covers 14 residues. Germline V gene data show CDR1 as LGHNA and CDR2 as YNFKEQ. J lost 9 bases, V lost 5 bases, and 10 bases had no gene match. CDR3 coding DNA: TGTGCCAGCAGCGCAAGTAGCGGGCGGGGTGAGCAGTTCTTC. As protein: CASSASSGRGEQFF.

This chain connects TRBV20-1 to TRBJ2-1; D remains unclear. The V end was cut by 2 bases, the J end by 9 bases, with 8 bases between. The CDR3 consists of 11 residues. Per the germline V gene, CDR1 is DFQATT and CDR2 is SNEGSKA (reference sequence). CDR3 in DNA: TGCAGTGCTAGATCGAGGAGTGAGCAGTTCTTC. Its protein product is CSARSRSEQFF.

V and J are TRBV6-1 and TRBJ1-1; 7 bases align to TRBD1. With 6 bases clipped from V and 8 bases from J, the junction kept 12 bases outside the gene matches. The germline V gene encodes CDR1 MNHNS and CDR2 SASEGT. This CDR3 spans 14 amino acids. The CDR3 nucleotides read TGTGCCAGCAGCCAGGCAGGGGGGCGCTTAGAAGCTTTCTTT. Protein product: CASSQAGGRLEAFF.

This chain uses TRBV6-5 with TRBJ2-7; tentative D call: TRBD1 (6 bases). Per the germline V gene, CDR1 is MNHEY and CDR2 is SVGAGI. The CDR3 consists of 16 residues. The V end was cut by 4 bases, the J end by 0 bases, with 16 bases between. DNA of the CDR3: TGTGCCAGCAGTTCCCTCGGAAAGGGGGTCTCCTACGAGCAGTACTTC. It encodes CASSSLGKGVSYEQYF.

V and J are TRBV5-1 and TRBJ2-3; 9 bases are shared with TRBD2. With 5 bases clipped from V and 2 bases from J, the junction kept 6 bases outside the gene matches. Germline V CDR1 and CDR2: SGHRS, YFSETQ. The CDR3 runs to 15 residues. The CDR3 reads CASRASGASTDTQYF. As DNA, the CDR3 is TGCGCCAGCAGGGCTAGCGGGGCTTCCACAGATACGCAGTATTTT. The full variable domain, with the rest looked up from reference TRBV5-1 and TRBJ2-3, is KAGVTQTPRYLIKTRGQQVTLSCSPISGHRSVSWYQQTPGQGLQFLFEYFSETQRNKGNFPGRFSGRQFSNSRSEMNVSTLELGDSALYLCASRASGASTDTQYFGPGTRLTVL.

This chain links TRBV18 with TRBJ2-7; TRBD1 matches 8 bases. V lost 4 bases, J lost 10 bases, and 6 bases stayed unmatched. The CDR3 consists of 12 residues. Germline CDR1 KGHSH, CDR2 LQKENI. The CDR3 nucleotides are TGTGCCAGCTCACAAGGACAGGGACCACAGTACTTC. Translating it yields CASSQGQGPQYF.

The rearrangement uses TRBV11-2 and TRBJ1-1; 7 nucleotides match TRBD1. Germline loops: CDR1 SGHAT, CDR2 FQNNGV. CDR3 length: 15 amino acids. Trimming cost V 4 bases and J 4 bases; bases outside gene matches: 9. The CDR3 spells CASSSYRGGSTEAFF. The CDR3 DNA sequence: TGTGCCAGCAGCTCCTACAGGGGTGGGAGCACTGAAGCTTTCTTT.

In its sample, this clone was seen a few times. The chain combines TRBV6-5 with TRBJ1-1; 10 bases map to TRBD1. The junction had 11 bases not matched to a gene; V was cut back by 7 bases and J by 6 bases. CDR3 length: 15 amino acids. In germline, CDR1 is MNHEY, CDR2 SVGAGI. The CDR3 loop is CASTRDRGFLAEAFF. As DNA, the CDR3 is TGTGCCAGCACACGGGACAGGGGTTTCCTCGCTGAAGCTTTCTTT.

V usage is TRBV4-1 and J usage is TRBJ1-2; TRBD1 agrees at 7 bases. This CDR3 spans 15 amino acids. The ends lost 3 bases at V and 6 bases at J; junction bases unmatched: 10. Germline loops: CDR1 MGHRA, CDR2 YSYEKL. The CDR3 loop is CASSQTMTGTHGYTF. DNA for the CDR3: TGCGCCAGCAGCCAGACGATGACAGGGACCCATGGCTACACCTTC.

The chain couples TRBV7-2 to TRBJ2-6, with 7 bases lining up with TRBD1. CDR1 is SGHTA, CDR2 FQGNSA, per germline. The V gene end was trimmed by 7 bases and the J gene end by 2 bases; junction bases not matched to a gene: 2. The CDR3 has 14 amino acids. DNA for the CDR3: TGTGCCAGCATCCAGGGGGCTGGGGCCAACGTCCTGACTTTC. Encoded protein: CASIQGAGANVLTF.

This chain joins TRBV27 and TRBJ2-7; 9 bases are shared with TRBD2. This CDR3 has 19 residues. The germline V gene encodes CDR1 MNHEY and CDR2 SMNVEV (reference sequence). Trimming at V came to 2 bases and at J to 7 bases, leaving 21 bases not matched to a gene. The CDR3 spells CASSLIGPGVLAGSGEQYF. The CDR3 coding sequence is TGTGCCAGCAGTTTAATCGGGCCAGGGGTACTAGCGGGTTCGGGGGAGCAGTACTTC.

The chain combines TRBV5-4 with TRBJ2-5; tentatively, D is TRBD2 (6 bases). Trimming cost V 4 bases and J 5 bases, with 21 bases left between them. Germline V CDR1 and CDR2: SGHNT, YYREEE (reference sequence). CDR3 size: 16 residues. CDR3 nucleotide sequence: TGTGCCAGCAGCCCTCCGGGAGTGCGGTCAGGTGAGACCCAGTACTTC. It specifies CASSPPGVRSGETQYF. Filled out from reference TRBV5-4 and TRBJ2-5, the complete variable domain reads ETGVTQSPTHLIKTRGQQVTLRCSSQSGHNTVSWYQQALGQGPQFIFQYYREEENGRGNFPPRFSGLQFPNYSSELNVNALELDDSALYLCASSPPGVRSGETQYFGPGTRLLVL.

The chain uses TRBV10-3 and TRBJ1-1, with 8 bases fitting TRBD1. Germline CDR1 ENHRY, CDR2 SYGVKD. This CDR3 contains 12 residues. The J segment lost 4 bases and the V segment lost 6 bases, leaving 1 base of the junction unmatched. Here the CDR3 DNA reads TGTGCCATCAGGGGGACAGGCACTGAAGCTTTCTTT. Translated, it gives CAIRGTGTEAFF.

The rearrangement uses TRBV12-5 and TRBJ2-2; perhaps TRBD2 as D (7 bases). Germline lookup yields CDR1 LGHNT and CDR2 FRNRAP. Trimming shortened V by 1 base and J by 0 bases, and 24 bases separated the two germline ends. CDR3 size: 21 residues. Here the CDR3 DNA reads TGTGCTAGTGGTTTGGCAACGAAGGGGGGGGCCAGCCCAACGAACACCGGGGAGCTGTTTTTT. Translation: CASGLATKGGASPTNTGELFF.

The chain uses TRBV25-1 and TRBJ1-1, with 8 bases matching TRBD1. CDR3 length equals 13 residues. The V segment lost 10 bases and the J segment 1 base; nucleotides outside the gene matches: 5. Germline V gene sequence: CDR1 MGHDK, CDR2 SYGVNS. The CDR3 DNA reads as TGTGCCACTCAAGGGACAGGGAACACTGAAGCTTTCTTT. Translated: CATQGTGNTEAFF.